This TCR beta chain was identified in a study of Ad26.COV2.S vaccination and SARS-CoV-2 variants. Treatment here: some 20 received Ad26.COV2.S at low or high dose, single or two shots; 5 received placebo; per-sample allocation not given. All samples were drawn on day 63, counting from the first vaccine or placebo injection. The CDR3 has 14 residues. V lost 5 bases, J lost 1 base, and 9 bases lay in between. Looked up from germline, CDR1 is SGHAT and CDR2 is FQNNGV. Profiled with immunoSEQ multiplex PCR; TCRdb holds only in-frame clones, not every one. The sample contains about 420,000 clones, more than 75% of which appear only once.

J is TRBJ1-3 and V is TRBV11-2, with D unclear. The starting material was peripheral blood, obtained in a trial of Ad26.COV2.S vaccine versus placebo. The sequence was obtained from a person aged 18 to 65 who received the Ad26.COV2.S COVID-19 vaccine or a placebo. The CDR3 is CASSRGDSGNTIYF. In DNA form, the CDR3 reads TGTGCCAGCAGCCGCGGGGATTCTGGAAACACCATATATTTT.